This TCR beta chain was documented in a study of CD8 T cells in ankylosing spondylitis (dated by TCRdb to 2016 to 2017). With respect to the entire study: To find TCR variants linked to disease, the study profiled T cell receptor beta repertoires in ankylosing spondylitis patients and healthy donors. In total, the full study cohort was made up of roughly 100 healthy donors and roughly 27 ankylosing spondylitis patients. Peripheral blood was sampled, and synovial fluid was additionally collected from ankylosing spondylitis patients.

Between the V and J ends, shortened by 3 bases and 5 bases respectively, the junction contains 7 bases. According to the germline V gene, CDR1 reads MGHDK and CDR2 reads SYGVNS. Its CDR3 holds 12 amino acids, cysteine through phenylalanine. Just the 36-base CDR3 DNA is kept, in frame starting at base 1. The listed sequencing device is Illumina HiSeq 2500. Quantitative 5'-RACE with molecular barcodes was used to prepare TCR beta libraries. The study's own analysis went as follows. A new computational method based on a probabilistic model of VDJ rearrangement was used to identify disease-linked TCR variants. TCRdb reworked the public reads: Q25 trimming with fastp, MiXCR clone assembly, productive beta chains retained. Entries that share a CDR3 protein sequence are merged under the most common genes and DNA. These V and J calls are TCRdb output, not the study's own analysis. For this sample the table gives about 750,000 distinct CDR3 sequences, of which under 20% were detected only once. The leading ten clones occupy under 20% of the sample.

General study outcomes and caveats: The disease-linked clones were reported as significantly enriched in matched synovial fluid samples from ankylosing spondylitis patients. A CD8+ phenotype was shown by the disease-linked clones, which were found at relatively low frequencies in peripheral blood. Some motif variants were previously reported in synovial fluid and blood of reactive arthritis patients, suggesting common disease-initiation mechanisms. A TCR beta motif made up of 7 to 9 highly homologous amino acid variants appeared to be characteristic of blood from ankylosing spondylitis patients.

Note on this clonotype: There is no known antigen for this receptor. No quality values exist for individual bases; no much larger clone is one base distant.

Sample: blood, either unsorted or a sorted T cell fraction (not recorded which). The sequence links TRBV25-1 to TRBJ1-2; no D gene is confidently identified. The TCR was taken from a male donor with ankylosing spondylitis. CDR3 sequence: CASSESAYGYTF. The DNA sequence is as follows: TGTGCCAGCAGTGAGTCGGCGTATGGCTACACCTTC.